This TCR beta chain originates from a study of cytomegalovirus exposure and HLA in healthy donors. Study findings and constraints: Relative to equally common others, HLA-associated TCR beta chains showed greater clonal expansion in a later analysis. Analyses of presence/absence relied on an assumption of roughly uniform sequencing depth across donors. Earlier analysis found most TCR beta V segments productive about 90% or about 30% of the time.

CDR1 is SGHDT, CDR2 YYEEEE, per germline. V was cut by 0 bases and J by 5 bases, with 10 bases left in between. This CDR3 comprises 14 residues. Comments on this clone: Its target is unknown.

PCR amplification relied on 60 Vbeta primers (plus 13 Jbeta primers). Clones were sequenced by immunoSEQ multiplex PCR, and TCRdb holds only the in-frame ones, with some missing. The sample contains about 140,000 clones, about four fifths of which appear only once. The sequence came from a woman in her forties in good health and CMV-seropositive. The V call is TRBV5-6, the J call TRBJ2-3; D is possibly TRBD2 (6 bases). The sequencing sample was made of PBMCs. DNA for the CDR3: TGTGCCAGCAGCTTGGCTCGCGGGATAGATACGCAGTATTTT. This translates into CASSLARGIDTQYF.